This T cell receptor beta chain appears in the sequencing data of a study of shared clonotypes between healthy human individuals. Findings and caveats of the study: Among non-shared clonotypes, generation probabilities were lower than among those shared by all four donors. It was only blood that was sampled, and tissue repertoires likely differ.

Positive CCR7 selection of CD45RO-negative cells yielded the naive CD8 cells, and terminally differentiated effector memory CD45RA+ cells were excluded. There were no recent acute infections or vaccinations among the donors, who were healthy HIV-negative adults. Caucasian adults residing in Nashville, Tennessee made up all the donors. Measured with immunoSEQ multiplex PCR; TCRdb has only the in-frame clones, and not every one. This sample has around 2.1 million clones, with about 92% found just once. The CDR3 length is 18 residues. Per the germline V gene, CDR1 is SGHDN and CDR2 is FVKESK. Losses at the gene ends were 4 bases for V and 2 bases for J; bases not matched to a gene: 9. Note on this clone: What it binds is unknown.

The sample taken for sequencing was naive CD8+ T cells from PBMCs. The source is a young man in good health. Some clones in this sample may be carry-over from other donors' samples. The chain has TRBV14 and TRBJ2-3, with TRBD2 identical over 13 bases. The CDR3 here is CASSPITLAGGTTDTQYF. The CDR3 DNA reads as TGTGCCAGCAGCCCGATAACACTAGCGGGAGGGACCACAGATACGCAGTATTTT. Full variable domain (missing parts from reference TRBV14 and TRBJ2-3): EAGVTQFPSHSVIEKGQTVTLRCDPISGHDNLYWYRRVMGKEIKFLLHFVKESKQDESGMPNNRFLAERTGGTYSTLKVQPAELEDSGVYFCASSPITLAGGTTDTQYFGPGTRLTVL.